This T cell receptor beta chain was identified in a study of Ad26.COV2.S vaccination and SARS-CoV-2 variants. Method: immunoSEQ multiplex PCR; TCRdb's copy keeps in-frame clones and lacks some. The sample contains some 250,000 clones, more than 75% of which appear only once. V lost 4 bases and J lost 5, with 11 bases in between. The CDR3 is 13 residues long. Looked up from germline, CDR1 is LNHDA and CDR2 is SQIVND (reference sequence). Specified treatment: 19 received Ad26.COV2.S at low or high dose, single or two shots; about five received placebo; per-sample allocation not given. The investigators took samples on day 63 after the first vaccine or placebo injection.

The rearrangement joins TRBV19 to TRBJ1-2; unclear D gene. The clonotype was recovered from a person between 18 and 60 years old who received the Ad26.COV2.S COVID-19 vaccine or a placebo. The specimen comprised peripheral blood, sampled in a trial of Ad26.COV2.S vaccine versus placebo. DNA for the CDR3: TGTGCCAGTAGTACATCCCTTAATTATGGCTACACCTTC. Protein sequence: CASSTSLNYGYTF.